This entry describes one T cell receptor beta chain. Its cognate antigen is unknown. This sample is part of a study of T cell responses to AZD1222 COVID-19 vaccine. Study-wide background: Recipients boosted at about 4 weeks or about 12 weeks are pooled.

Study-wide results and limits: Nearly half of unique spike-specific TCRs reportedly avoided B.1.351 and B.1.1.7 mutated regions. Recipients of AZD1222 seropositive at baseline numbered only 5 to 7. It should be noted that donors were predominantly white British and more often female, and clonal diversity was possibly underestimated.

Using immunoSEQ multiplex PCR, the repertoire was profiled, and TCRdb retains in-frame clones only, with some absent. The top ten clones hold 1.6% of a sample with about 120,000 clones, approximately 90% of them seen once. The germline V gene encodes CDR1 KGHSY and CDR2 FQNENV. V was clipped by 8 bases and J by 5 bases; unmatched bases: 6. The CDR3 sequence is 14 residues long. The sample was peripheral blood, taken on day 0 of AZD1222 vaccination. The chain combines TRBV16 with TRBJ2-1; TRBD2 aligns across 10 bases. The sequence derives from an adult in good health. CDR3 bases: TGTGCCAGCGCCCTTACTAGCGGGGACAATGAGCAGTTCTTC. Translated, it gives CASALTSGDNEQFF.